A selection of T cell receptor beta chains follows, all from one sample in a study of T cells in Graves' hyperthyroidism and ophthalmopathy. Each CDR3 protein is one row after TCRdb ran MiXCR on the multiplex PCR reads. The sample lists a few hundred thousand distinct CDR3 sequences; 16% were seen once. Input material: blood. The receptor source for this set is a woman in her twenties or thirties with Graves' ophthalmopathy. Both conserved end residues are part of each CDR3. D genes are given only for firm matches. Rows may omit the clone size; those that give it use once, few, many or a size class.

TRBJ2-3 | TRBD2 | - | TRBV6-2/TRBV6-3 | CASSYSSGSGSTDTQYF | TGTGCCAGCAGTTACTCGTCGGGTAGCGGGAGCACAGATACGCAGTATTTT
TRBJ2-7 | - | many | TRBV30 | CAWSTDYEQYF | TGTGCCTGGTCGACGGACTACGAGCAGTACTTC
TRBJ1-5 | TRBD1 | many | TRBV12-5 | CAGPRTGGHPHGNQPQHF | TGTGCTGGACCGAGGACAGGGGGCCACCCCCATGGCAATCAGCCCCAGCATTTT
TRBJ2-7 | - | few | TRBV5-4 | CASSLQGPRSTEQYF | TGTGCCAGCAGCTTGCAAGGTCCCCGCTCTACTGAGCAGTACTTC
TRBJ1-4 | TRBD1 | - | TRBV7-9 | CASSFDRVNEKLFF | TGTGCCAGCAGCTTTGACAGGGTGAATGAAAAACTGTTTTTT
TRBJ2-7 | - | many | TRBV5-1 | CASTPDSSYEQYF | TGCGCCAGCACCCCGGACAGTTCCTACGAGCAGTACTTC
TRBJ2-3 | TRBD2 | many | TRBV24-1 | CATSPRRGSADTQYF | TGTGCCACCAGCCCCAGGCGCGGGAGCGCAGATACGCAGTATTTT
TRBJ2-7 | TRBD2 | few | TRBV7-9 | CASSPELAAYEQYF | TGTGCCAGCAGCCCGGAACTAGCGGCTTACGAGCAGTACTTC
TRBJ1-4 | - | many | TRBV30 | CAWSGQRGGSNEKLFF | TGTGCCTGGAGTGGCCAGCGGGGAGGGTCTAATGAAAAACTGTTTTTT
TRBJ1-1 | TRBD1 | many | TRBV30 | CAWSGPWRGHIAFF | TGTGCCTGGAGTGGGCCTTGGAGGGGGCATATAGCTTTCTTT
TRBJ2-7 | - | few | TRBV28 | CASSPARWPYEQYF | TGTGCCAGCAGTCCCGCGCGGTGGCCGTACGAGCAGTACTTC
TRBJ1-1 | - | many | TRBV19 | CASSAPWNYSNTEAFF | TGTGCCAGTAGTGCTCCATGGAACTACTCGAACACTGAAGCTTTCTTT
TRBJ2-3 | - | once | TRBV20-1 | CSARDFRLDTQYF | TGCAGTGCTAGAGATTTCCGCCTGGATACGCAGTATTTT
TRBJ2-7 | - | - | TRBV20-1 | CSAREGSRGYEQYF | TGCAGTGCTAGAGAAGGTAGCAGGGGCTACGAGCAGTACTTC
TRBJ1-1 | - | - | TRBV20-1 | CSARRDGGFEASF | TGCAGTGCTAGACGGGACGGTGGCTTTGAAGCTTCCTTT
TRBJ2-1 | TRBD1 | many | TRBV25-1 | CASSEWTGASYNEQFF | TGTGCCAGCAGTGAGTGGACAGGGGCATCCTACAATGAGCAGTTCTTC
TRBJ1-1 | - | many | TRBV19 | CASLNIAGSTEAFF | TGTGCCAGCCTTAATATAGCGGGGAGCACTGAAGCTTTCTTT
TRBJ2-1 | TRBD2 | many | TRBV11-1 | CASRPLAGAYNEQFF | TGTGCCAGCAGACCTCTAGCGGGAGCGTACAATGAGCAGTTCTTC
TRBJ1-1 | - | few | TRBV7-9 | CASSLQGPQGAEAFF | TGTGCCAGCAGCTTACAAGGACCACAGGGAGCTGAAGCTTTCTTT
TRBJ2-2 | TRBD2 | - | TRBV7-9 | CASSRSGGPTGELFF | TGTGCCAGCAGTCGTAGCGGGGGTCCCACCGGGGAGCTGTTTTTT
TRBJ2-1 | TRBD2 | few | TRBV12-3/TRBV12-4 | CASSKKLAGYNEQFF | TGTGCCAGCAGTAAAAAACTAGCGGGGTACAATGAGCAGTTCTTC
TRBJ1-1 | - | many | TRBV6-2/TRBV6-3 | CATSTEPPVRPEAFF | TGTGCCACTTCGACAGAGCCGCCTGTAAGACCTGAAGCTTTCTTT
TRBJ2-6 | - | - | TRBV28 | CASTLPGLGSGANVLTF | TGTGCCAGCACCCTTCCAGGGTTGGGGTCTGGGGCCAACGTCCTGACTTTC
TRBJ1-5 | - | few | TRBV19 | CASSIEAYGVQPQHF | TGTGCCAGTAGTATAGAGGCTTACGGGGTTCAGCCCCAGCATTTT
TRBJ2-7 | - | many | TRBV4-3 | CASSQDYSEQYF | TGCGCCAGCAGCCAAGACTATTCCGAGCAGTACTTC
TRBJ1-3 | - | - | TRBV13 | CASSFKVFSGNTIYF | TGTGCCAGCAGCTTTAAAGTGTTCTCTGGAAACACCATATATTTT
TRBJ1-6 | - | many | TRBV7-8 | CASSSLRTAGYSPLHF | TGTGCCAGCAGCTCGCTCAGGACAGCCGGTTATTCACCCCTCCACTTT